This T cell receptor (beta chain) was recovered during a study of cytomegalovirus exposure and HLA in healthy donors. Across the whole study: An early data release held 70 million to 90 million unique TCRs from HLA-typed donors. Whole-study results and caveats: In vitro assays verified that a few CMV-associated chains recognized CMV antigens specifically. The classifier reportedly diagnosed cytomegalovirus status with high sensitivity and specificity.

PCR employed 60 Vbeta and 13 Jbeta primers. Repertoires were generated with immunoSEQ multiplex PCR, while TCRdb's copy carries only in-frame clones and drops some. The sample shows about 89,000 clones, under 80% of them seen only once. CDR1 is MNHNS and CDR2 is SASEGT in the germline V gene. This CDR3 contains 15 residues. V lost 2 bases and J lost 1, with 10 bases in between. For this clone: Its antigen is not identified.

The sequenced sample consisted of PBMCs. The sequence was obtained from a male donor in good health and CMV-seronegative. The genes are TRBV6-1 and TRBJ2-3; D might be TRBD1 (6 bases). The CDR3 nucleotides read TGTGCCAGCAGTGAAATACAGGGTGGCACAGATACGCAGTATTTT. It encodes CASSEIQGGTDTQYF.